This TCR beta chain comes out of a study of graft-versus-host responses after intestinal transplantation (dated by TCRdb to the early 2020s). Some background on the complete study: The transplants that recipients received were multivisceral, liver-intestinal, or isolated intestinal. All recipients received anti-thymocyte globulin induction followed by maintenance tacrolimus and steroids for approximately 3 years. Bulk TCR-beta CDR3 sequencing was used to track graft-versus-host and host-versus-graft alloreactive T cell clones in the graft, circulation and bone marrow after intestinal transplantation. To identify alloreactive clones, pre-transplant mixed lymphocyte reaction products were sequenced and then compared with unstimulated pre-transplant donor and recipient T cells. The cohort enrolled about two dozen intestinal transplant recipients, one of whom was a retransplant, and 3 patients without pretransplant specimens were excluded. Donor T cell macrochimerism was defined as a peak of at least 4% donor T cells among recipient peripheral blood mononuclear cells. Samples from three later patients were sequenced in-house on an Illumina MiSeq with MiXCR processing rather than by the commercial service.

Blood samples were collected up to 4 times in the first month after transplant and then at least monthly when available. Findings and caveats that apply to the study as a whole: In patients with donor T cell macrochimerism, the allografts had high GvH to HvG T cell clonal ratios. GvH clones were detected in recipient bone marrow, and some appeared earlier in ileal mucosa or blood, consistent with an intestinal mucosal origin. Early after transplant, declines in HvG clones were associated with peak levels of circulating GvH clones. The relatively low number and heterogeneity of intestinal transplant patients limited the conclusions.

The library relied on the immunoSEQ multiplex PCR assay. High-throughput TCR-beta CDR3 sequencing of genomic DNA from most patients was performed by Adaptive Biotechnologies. The paper's processing steps were these. Adaptive's ImmunoSEQ software was the source of the TCR sequencing data for approximately 18 patients, while three other patients were processed with MiXCR and VDJtools. Because the origin of CDR3 nucleotide sequences shared between donor and recipient could not be assigned, those sequences were removed. Alloreactive clones required at least 2-fold expansion over unstimulated cells and minimum CFSE-low frequency of 0.002% (template counts) or 0.001% (read counts). Clones detected in sequenced pre-transplant spleen, lymph node, or MLR CFSE-low populations of the donor or recipient were defined as mappable. The cumulative frequency of alloreactive clones was calculated as a percentage of all sequences, weighted by copy number. TCRdb mirrors the immuneACCESS table, restricted to in-frame sequences. Some clones are absent from its copies; in checked studies, under half trace to an unresolved V gene, and the reason for the others is unknown. V and J calls and clone size are as listed in that table; D and trimming were resolved from the DNA. The table for this sample lists 55,000 to 70,000 clones; around 91% of them were counted only once. The biggest ten clones account for more than 2.5% of the sample.

The V end gives up 3 bases and the J end 0 bases, leaving 3 bases in the junction not matched to a gene. From the germline V gene, CDR1 is SGDLS and CDR2 is YYNGEE. The CDR3 runs 17 residues from the cysteine to the phenylalanine. Only the CDR3 DNA stays, 51 bases, in frame from base 1. Note on this clone: Its binding antigen is unknown. No qualities accompany the bases; no much larger clone lies one base away.

The clonotype originates from a human patient who received an intestinal transplant, so some T cells may come from the graft donor. This chain joins TRBV9 to TRBJ2-6; 10 bases in the middle match TRBD1. The source was PBMCs, collected around 120 days after intestinal transplantation. The nucleotides are TGTGCCAGCAGCGGCAGACAGGGGGCCTCTGGGGCCAACGTCCTGACTTTC. This is translated as CASSGRQGASGANVLTF.